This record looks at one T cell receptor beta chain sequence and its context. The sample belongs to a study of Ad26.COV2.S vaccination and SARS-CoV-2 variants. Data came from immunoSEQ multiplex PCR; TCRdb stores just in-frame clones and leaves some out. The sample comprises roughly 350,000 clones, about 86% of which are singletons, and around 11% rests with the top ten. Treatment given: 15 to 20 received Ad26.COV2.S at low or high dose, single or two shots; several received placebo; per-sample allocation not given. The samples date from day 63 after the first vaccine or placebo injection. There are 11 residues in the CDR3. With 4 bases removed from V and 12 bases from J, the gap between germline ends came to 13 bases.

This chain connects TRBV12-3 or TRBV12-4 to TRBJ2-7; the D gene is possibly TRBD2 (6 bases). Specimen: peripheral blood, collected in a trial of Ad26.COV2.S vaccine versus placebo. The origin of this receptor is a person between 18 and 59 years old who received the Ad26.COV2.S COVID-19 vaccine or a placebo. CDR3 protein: CASSSVGRLYF. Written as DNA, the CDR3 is TGTGCCAGCAGTTCCGTAGGGAGGCTGTACTTC.